Following are 26 T cell receptor beta chains from one sample sequenced in a study of response to subunit inactivated influenza vaccine. TCRdb itself ran the RT-PCR reads through MiXCR, one entry per CDR3 protein. The sample includes 500,000 or so distinct CDR3 sequences, approximately 15% of them seen just once. Material: CD4+ T cells sorted from PBMCs, obtained roughly 24 months after vaccination. All receptors derive from a man between 45 and 75 years old who received an inactivated influenza vaccine.

This CDR3 reads CASSSSSGRTF. The DNA of the CDR3 is TGTGCCAGCAGCTCCAGTTCAGGCCGCACCTTC. This chain joins TRBV7-9 and TRBJ1-2; no clear D. The germline V and J ends were trimmed by 4 bases and 13 bases, with 13 bases remaining between them. In germline, CDR1 is SEHNR, CDR2 FQNEAQ (reference sequence). The CDR3 sequence is 11 residues long.

The gene calls are TRBV29-1 and TRBJ2-7; 8 bases line up with TRBD1. CDR1 and CDR2 from the germline V gene are SQVTM and ANQGSEA. Germline trimming cut 3 bases from V and 6 bases from J; bases unmatched to any gene: 4. The CDR3 sequence is 12 residues long. The CDR3 region has the DNA TGCAGCGTTGATGGGGACAGGCGCGAGCAGTACTTC. This gives the protein CSVDGDRREQYF.

The chain is built from TRBV6-6 and TRBJ2-1; D call uncertain. There are 11 residues in the CDR3. Looked up from germline, CDR1 is MNHNY and CDR2 is SVGAGI (reference sequence). Trimming pared 7 bases from V and 5 bases from J, leaving 6 bases between. The CDR3: CASTLDNEQFF. In DNA, the CDR3 is TGTGCCAGCACCCTTGACAATGAGCAGTTCTTC.

This clonotype was observed a few times. This rearrangement joins TRBV9 to TRBJ2-3, with D uncertain. CDR1 is SGDLS, CDR2 YYNGEE, per germline. CDR3 size: 11 residues. V was clipped by 0 bases and J by 8 bases, with 4 bases between them. The CDR3 spells CASSVGGTQYF. The DNA for the CDR3 is TGTGCCAGCAGCGTAGGCGGTACGCAGTATTTT.

The chain is built from TRBV12-3 or TRBV12-4 and TRBJ1-1; 7 bases fit TRBD1. This CDR3 has 16 amino acids. With 2 bases clipped from V and 5 bases from J, the junction kept 11 bases outside the gene matches. For the CDR3, the DNA is TGTGCCAGCAGTTTATCCGGACAGGTGCGAGAGACTGAAGCTTTCTTT. Its protein is CASSLSGQVRETEAFF.

This clonotype occurred many times. The chain couples TRBV20-1 to TRBJ1-2, with TRBD1 identical over 7 bases. V shed 0 bases and J 8 bases; nucleotides not matched to a gene: 9. The germline gives CDR1 DFQATT, CDR2 SNEGSKA (reference sequence). CDR3 size: 14 residues. CDR3 sequence (DNA): TGCAGTGCTAGAGATCTGGAGGGGGCGAACGGCTACACCTTC. It specifies CSARDLEGANGYTF.

This clonotype was recorded a few times. V is TRBV30 and J is TRBJ1-1; TRBD1 agrees at 7 bases. The CDR3 sequence is 15 residues long. CDR1 and CDR2 (germline): GTSNPN, SVGIG (reference sequence). Trimming took 4 bases from V and 2 from J; bases not matched to a gene: 10. CDR3 amino acids: CAWTIMGQRNTEAFF. The CDR3 DNA follows: TGTGCCTGGACCATAATGGGACAGCGAAACACTGAAGCTTTCTTT.

The rearrangement uses TRBV11-2 and TRBJ1-1, with D perhaps matching TRBD1 (5 bases). V was pared by 1 base and J by 5 bases, with 20 bases between. Germline CDR1 and CDR2: SGHAT and FQNNGV. This CDR3 has 17 residues. The chain's CDR3 is CASSLGGTGFFGTEAFF. The CDR3 nucleotides are TGTGCCAGCAGCTTAGGAGGGACCGGCTTCTTTGGGACTGAAGCTTTCTTT.

The chain recombines TRBV24-1 with TRBJ2-1, with D perhaps assigned TRBD1 or TRBD2 (5 bases each). Trimming pared 9 bases from V and 0 bases from J, leaving 17 bases between. The germline V gene encodes CDR1 KGHDR and CDR2 SFDVKD. The CDR3 is 16 amino acids. The CDR3 protein is CATGAGALSSYNEQFF. CDR3 coding DNA: TGTGCCACCGGAGCCGGGGCCCTTAGCTCCTACAATGAGCAGTTCTTC.

The rearrangement uses TRBV20-1 and TRBJ1-4; D not resolved. V was trimmed by 3 bases and J by 6 bases, leaving 11 bases between them. Germline V gene data show CDR1 as DFQATT and CDR2 as SNEGSKA (reference sequence). The CDR3 is 13 residues long. CDR3 sequence reads: CSASRGSHEKLFF. CDR3 sequence (DNA): TGCAGTGCTAGCAGAGGGTCTCATGAAAAACTGTTTTTT.

A few counts support this clonotype. The chain carries TRBV6-2 or TRBV6-3 and TRBJ2-1, with D perhaps matching TRBD1 or TRBD2 (5 bases each). Germline CDR1 is MNHEY and CDR2 is SVGEGT. Between the trimmed V and J ends, which lost 6 bases and 0 bases, there was a span of 12 bases. The CDR3 sequence is 15 residues long. The CDR3 DNA reads as TGTGCCAGCAGCTATGGGGGTCCCTCCTACAATGAGCAGTTCTTC. Its protein product is CASSYGGPSYNEQFF.

This clonotype was counted only a few times. This chain joins TRBV29-1 and TRBJ2-3; TRBD2 aligns across 7 bases. CDR3 length equals 13 residues. Unmatched junction bases numbered 5, after V lost 4 bases and J lost 4 bases. Germline V lookup: CDR1 SQVTM, CDR2 ANQGSEA. As DNA, the CDR3 is TGCAGCGTTGGGGGAGGGCTCGCAGATACGCAGTATTTT. It is translated as CSVGGGLADTQYF.

This clonotype has only a few counts. The V call is TRBV10-3, the J call TRBJ2-3; 8 nucleotides align to TRBD2. Germline lookup yields CDR1 ENHRY and CDR2 SYGVKD. V shed 6 bases, J shed 4 bases, and the junction held 6 bases outside the gene matches. CDR3 size: 14 residues. The CDR3: CAISPSGPSDTQYF. The CDR3 DNA follows: TGTGCCATCAGCCCTAGCGGGCCGTCAGATACGCAGTATTTT.

This clonotype was seen a handful of times. The J gene is TRBJ1-2, the V gene TRBV20-1; 7 bases fit TRBD1. This CDR3 comprises 16 residues. Looked up from germline, CDR1 is DFQATT and CDR2 is SNEGSKA (reference sequence). V trimming: 6 bases; J trimming: 3 bases; junction bases outside the gene matches: 16. The CDR3 is CSAKVTGLGKDYGYTF. The CDR3 nucleotides read TGCAGTGCGAAGGTGACAGGGCTGGGTAAAGACTATGGCTACACCTTC.

The V call is TRBV9, the J call TRBJ2-2; no clear D. The CDR3 length is 15 residues. Trimming took 2 bases from V and 1 from J, leaving 9 bases between them. Germline V CDR1 and CDR2: SGDLS, YYNGEE. CDR3 residues: CASSVATLNTGELFF. The CDR3 bases are TGTGCCAGCAGCGTCGCGACGTTGAACACCGGGGAGCTGTTTTTT.

The chain couples TRBV12-3 or TRBV12-4 to TRBJ1-5; no clear D. The CDR3 totals 14 residues. The ends were cut back, 5 bases at V and 4 bases at J, with 12 bases in the middle. The CDR3 sequence: CASSIWLGNQPQHF. For the CDR3, the DNA is TGTGCCAGCAGTATCTGGTTGGGGAATCAGCCCCAGCATTTT.

CDR3 amino acids: CSARDSRDYYEQYF. The CDR3 nucleotides are TGCAGTGCTAGAGATTCCAGGGATTACTACGAGCAGTACTTC. The rearrangement joins TRBV20-1 to TRBJ2-7, with D tentatively TRBD1 (5 bases). The germline gives CDR1 DFQATT, CDR2 SNEGSKA (reference sequence). The CDR3 sequence is 14 residues long. V lost 0 bases and J lost 3, with 12 bases in between.

This clonotype was found a few times. The chain carries TRBV5-4 and TRBJ2-5, with 10 positions matching TRBD2. Germline V gene lookup returns CDR1 SGHNT and CDR2 YYREEE (reference sequence). The CDR3 covers 16 residues. Trimming removed 4 bases from V and 3 bases from J; junction bases left unmatched: 9. The chain's CDR3 is CASSTPRGLAEETQYF. The CDR3 nucleotides are TGTGCCAGCAGCACCCCGCGCGGACTAGCGGAAGAGACCCAGTACTTC.

The DNA for the CDR3 is TGTGCCAGCAGCGAGGGGCGGGGGAGGTACAATGAGCAGTTCTTC. Translating gives CASSEGRGRYNEQFF. This chain joins TRBV6-4 and TRBJ2-1; 7 bases line up with TRBD2. Trimming cost V 6 bases and J 4 bases; bases outside gene matches: 9. This CDR3 contains 15 residues. Germline V lookup: CDR1 MRHNA, CDR2 SNTAGT.

The chain joins TRBV11-2 to TRBJ1-6, with D maybe TRBD1 (6 bases). V lost 2 bases and J 0 bases, leaving 14 bases between the germline ends. From germline, CDR1 is SGHAT and CDR2 FQNNGV. This CDR3 is built from 18 residues. The DNA for the CDR3 is TGTGCCAGCAGCTTAAAATACGAAGGGGGCTCCTATAATTCACCCCTCCACTTT. The encoded protein is CASSLKYEGGSYNSPLHF. Full variable domain (remainder filled in from reference TRBV11-2 and TRBJ1-6): EAGVAQSPRYKIIEKRQSVAFWCNPISGHATLYWYQQILGQGPKLLIQFQNNGVVDDSQLPKDRFSAERLKGVDSTLKIQPAKLEDSAVYLCASSLKYEGGSYNSPLHFGNGTRLTVT.

V gene TRBV5-1 combines with J gene TRBJ2-7; tentative D call: TRBD2 (6 bases). The CDR3 length is 15 residues. Trimming cost V 0 bases and J 6 bases, with 16 bases left between them. CDR1 and CDR2 (germline): SGHRS, YFSETQ. CDR3 DNA sequence: TGCGCCAGCAGCTTGGGTCCCGGGAGTATTGGCGAGCAGTACTTC. Residues: CASSLGPGSIGEQYF.

This clonotype was counted a few times. V and J are TRBV11-2 and TRBJ2-7; D not resolved. Trimming left V 0 bases short and J 6 bases short, with 12 bases between. This CDR3 spans 14 amino acids. Germline V lookup: CDR1 SGHAT, CDR2 FQNNGV. In DNA form, the CDR3 reads TGTGCCAGCAGCTTAGATTTGGTAGGGCGCGAGCAGTACTTC. It specifies CASSLDLVGREQYF.

The chain uses TRBV3-1 and TRBJ2-7; TRBD1 matches at 7 bases. The CDR3 loop spans 14 amino acids. Germline-derived CDR1 and CDR2 are LGHDT and YNNKEL (reference sequence). V trimming: 2 bases; J trimming: 5 bases; junction bases outside the gene matches: 6. In DNA, the CDR3 is TGTGCCAGCAGCCAAAATAACAGGGGCCACGAGCAGTACTTC. It encodes CASSQNNRGHEQYF.

This clonotype was observed a handful of times. The genes are TRBV7-8 and TRBJ2-1; tentatively, D is TRBD1 (5 bases). The V and J ends lost 3 bases and 4 bases respectively, with 19 bases between them. CDR3 size: 17 residues. Germline assignment: CDR1 SGHVS and CDR2 FQNEAQ. DNA for the CDR3: TGTGCCAGCAGCTTGTTTACTGGGGCCTCAGATTACAATGAGCAGTTCTTC. Translation: CASSLFTGASDYNEQFF. The variable domain in full, completed from reference TRBV7-8 and TRBJ2-1, reads GAGVSQSPRYKVAKRGQDVALRCDPISGHVSLFWYQQALGQGPEFLTYFQNEAQLDKSGLPSDRFFAERPEGSVSTLKIQRTQQEDSAVYLCASSLFTGASDYNEQFFGPGTRLTVL.

This clonotype has a handful of counts. V gene TRBV12-3 or TRBV12-4 combines with J gene TRBJ2-1; TRBD2 matches at 8 bases. The CDR3 length is 16 residues. V dropped 7 bases and J dropped 8; count of bases not matched to a gene: 16. The DNA for the CDR3 is TGTGCCAGCATTGTTAGCGGGGCCCAGGTTTCGTATGAGCAGTTCTTC. Its protein is CASIVSGAQVSYEQFF.

The chain is built from TRBV12-3 or TRBV12-4 and TRBJ1-1; 9 bases agree with TRBD1. Trimming removed 6 bases from V and 1 base from J; junction bases left unmatched: 3. The CDR3 is 14 residues long. CDR3 bases: TGTGCCAGCAGAGACAGGGGGAGGAACACTGAAGCTTTCTTT. It translates to CASRDRGRNTEAFF.